This T cell receptor (beta chain) was recovered during a study of CDR3 diversity in severe acne. The CDR3 totals 16 residues. The trim removed 0 bases at V and 5 bases at J, leaving 6 bases unmatched. The germline CDR1 and CDR2 sequences are ENHRY and SYGVKD. TCRdb processed the PCR reads anew with MiXCR; each CDR3 protein has one entry. Of approximately 79,000 distinct CDR3 sequences listed, roughly half are singletons. The chain recombines TRBV10-3 with TRBJ2-5; TRBD2 matches at 10 bases. This TCR was sampled from a male donor in good health, serving as a control. The sample comprised blood. The CDR3 sequence is CAISESASGSPETQYF. The DNA for the CDR3 is TGTGCCATCAGTGAGTCGGCTAGCGGGAGTCCTGAGACCCAGTACTTC.